The 22 T cell receptor beta chains given below trace back to one sample, sequenced in a study of blood T cell repertoires in COVID-19. Some clones are missing from TCRdb's copy, which holds only in-frame ones; the method was immunoSEQ multiplex PCR. Here the sample spans 150,000 or so clones, about nine tenths being singletons. Material: PBMCs or T cells enriched from blood (not recorded which). These receptors were obtained from a woman aged 40 to 50 who had been exposed to COVID-19.

This clone was detected ten times or more. CDR3 sequence: CASSSTGPTISGNTIYF. The CDR3 nucleotides are TGTGCCAGCAGCTCCACAGGGCCCACAATCTCTGGAAACACCATATATTTT. The chain employs TRBV7-8 and TRBJ1-3; tentatively, D is TRBD1 (6 bases). Germline V CDR1 and CDR2: SGHVS, FQNEAQ. Deletions cut 4 bases from V and 0 bases from J, with 16 bases between. This CDR3 has 17 amino acids.

V is TRBV27 and J is TRBJ2-7, with 7 bases fitting TRBD1. The CDR3 spans 15 residues. Trimming removed 4 bases from V and 2 bases from J; junction bases left unmatched: 8. The germline V gene has CDR1 MNHEY and CDR2 SMNVEV (reference sequence). CDR3 coding DNA: TGTGCCAGCAGTTCGCTAACCCAGGGGGCCTACGAGCAGTACTTC. Protein: CASSSLTQGAYEQYF.

The chain is built from TRBV29-1 and TRBJ2-7; D may be TRBD1 (6 bases). The V end lost 4 bases, the J end lost 2 bases, and 18 bases lay between the germline ends. The germline V gene has CDR1 SQVTM and CDR2 ANQGSEA. The CDR3 is made up of 15 amino acids. Written as DNA, the CDR3 is TGCAGCGTTGGGGTCTCGGGTACAGGGACCTACGAGCAGTACTTC. Amino acid sequence: CSVGVSGTGTYEQYF.

V is TRBV24-1 and J is TRBJ1-2, with D possibly matching TRBD1 (5 bases). From germline, CDR1 is KGHDR and CDR2 SFDVKD. This CDR3 is 16 amino acids long. With 4 bases removed from V and 3 bases from J, the gap between germline ends came to 17 bases. The CDR3 loop reads CATSDHRQTTHYGYTF. As DNA, the CDR3 is TGTGCCACCAGTGACCACCGACAGACCACTCACTATGGCTACACCTTC.

V usage is TRBV7-8 and J usage is TRBJ2-5, with 7 bases that match TRBD2. This CDR3 region has 14 residues. The germline gives CDR1 SGHVS, CDR2 FQNEAQ. The junction had 7 bases not matched to a gene; V was cut back by 5 bases and J by 4 bases. The CDR3, as DNA: TGTGCCAGCAGCCTTCAGCGGGGAAGAGAGACCCAGTACTTC. This sequence encodes CASSLQRGRETQYF.

The chain combines TRBV6-2 or TRBV6-3 with TRBJ2-3; 7 bases match TRBD2. CDR3 length equals 17 residues. Germline CDR1 MNHEY, CDR2 SVGEGT. The V and J ends lost 2 bases and 3 bases, in that order; junction bases with no gene match: 11. This CDR3 is CASSYAVGGRGTDTQYF. The CDR3 nucleotides are TGTGCCAGCAGTTACGCAGTAGGCGGGAGAGGAACAGATACGCAGTATTTT.

The chain carries TRBV12-3 or TRBV12-4 and TRBJ2-1; D is possibly TRBD1 (6 bases). Trimming removed 7 bases from V and 9 bases from J, with 16 bases in between. The CDR3 contains 13 residues. CDR3 nucleotides: TGTGCCAGCAATGAAGGGGGTGGGGGTGAGCAGTTCTTC. This gives the protein CASNEGGGGEQFF.

The chain couples TRBV15 to TRBJ1-1; D not certain. Germline CDR1 reads LNHNV; CDR2 reads YYDKDF (reference sequence). CDR3 size: 13 residues. The germline V and J ends were trimmed by 4 bases and 1 base, with 7 bases remaining between them. The DNA for the CDR3 is TGTGCCACCAGCACTGCAGAGAACACTGAAGCTTTCTTT. Amino acid sequence: CATSTAENTEAFF.

This rearrangement joins TRBV12-3 or TRBV12-4 to TRBJ2-1, with 9 positions matching TRBD2. J lost 14 bases, V lost 2 bases, and 1 base had no gene match. This CDR3 is built from 11 residues. The CDR3 sequence: CASSLRGGEFF. Written as DNA, the CDR3 is TGTGCCAGCAGTTTACGCGGGGGGGAGTTCTTC.

This clone showed up just a few times. The V and J genes are TRBV6-1 and TRBJ1-6, with 7 bases that match TRBD1. Losses at the gene ends were 2 bases for V and 7 bases for J; bases not matched to a gene: 5. There are 15 residues in the CDR3. Germline V lookup: CDR1 MNHNS, CDR2 SASEGT. Here the CDR3 reads CASSEIGQVNSPLHF. For the CDR3, the DNA is TGTGCCAGCAGTGAAATAGGACAGGTGAATTCACCCCTCCACTTT.

V is TRBV3-1 (or the pseudogene TRBV3-2) and J is TRBJ1-2, with D unresolved. CDR1 and CDR2 from the germline V gene are LGHDT and YNNKEL (reference sequence). The CDR3 runs to 13 residues. The V end was cut by 4 bases, the J end by 8 bases, with 14 bases between. The CDR3 DNA reads TGTGCCAGCAGCCCGGGATCGATAAAGGGCTACACCTTC. This translates into CASSPGSIKGYTF.

V gene TRBV10-1 combines with J gene TRBJ2-3; 8 nucleotides match TRBD1. J gave up 6 bases and V 4 bases, and 9 bases lay outside the gene matches. Germline V gene data show CDR1 as WNHNN and CDR2 as SYGVQD (reference sequence). The CDR3 runs 15 residues. CDR3 residues: CASSAATGVTDTQYF. The DNA of the CDR3 is TGCGCCAGCAGTGCAGCGACAGGGGTCACCGATACGCAGTATTTT.

Written as DNA, the CDR3 is TGTGCCACCTCCCAGGACAGCGAAGCTTTCTTT. This gives the protein CATSQDSEAFF. The chain has TRBV15 and TRBJ1-1; the D gene is possibly TRBD1 (6 bases). Trimming shortened V by 8 bases and J by 8 bases, and 12 bases separated the two germline ends. This CDR3 has 11 amino acids. Germline V gene data show CDR1 as LNHNV and CDR2 as YYDKDF (reference sequence).

In its sample, this clone was seen a few times. The rearrangement uses TRBV5-5 and TRBJ1-5; 7 nucleotides agree with TRBD1. CDR3 length: 16 residues. J was trimmed by 8 bases and V by 2 bases; bases with no gene match: 13. Germline CDR1 is SGHKS and CDR2 is YYEKEE (reference sequence). The CDR3 DNA is TGTGCCAGCAGCTTAGGGACAGTTCATGAGTGGGAGCCCCAGCATTTT. Translation: CASSLGTVHEWEPQHF.

The gene calls are TRBV19 and TRBJ2-2; 8 bases are shared with TRBD2. The V segment lost 3 bases and the J segment 4 bases; nucleotides outside the gene matches: 7. The CDR3 runs 16 residues. Per the germline V gene, CDR1 is LNHDA and CDR2 is SQIVND (reference sequence). CDR3 residues: CASSIQTGGATGELFF. The DNA of the CDR3 is TGTGCCAGTAGTATCCAGACGGGAGGGGCCACCGGGGAGCTGTTTTTT.

This clone was observed a few times. V and J are TRBV5-1 and TRBJ2-7; 7 positions agree with TRBD1. The CDR3 loop spans 16 amino acids. Per the germline V gene, CDR1 is SGHRS and CDR2 is YFSETQ. V trimming: 1 base; J trimming: 5 bases; junction bases outside the gene matches: 12. The CDR3 here is CASSLSAGGVVDEQYF. The CDR3 DNA sequence: TGCGCCAGCAGCTTGTCTGCAGGGGGAGTGGTAGACGAGCAGTACTTC.

This chain uses TRBV9 with TRBJ2-1; 12 positions match TRBD2. The CDR3 covers 16 residues. Germline V CDR1 and CDR2: SGDLS, YYNGEE. V lost 4 bases, J lost 4 bases, and 6 bases stayed unmatched. CDR3 in amino acids: CASSFASGGAYNEQFF. The CDR3 DNA follows: TGTGCCAGCAGCTTCGCTAGCGGGGGGGCATACAATGAGCAGTTCTTC.

The V gene is TRBV7-8, the J gene TRBJ2-7, with D perhaps TRBD2 (5 bases). The germline V gene encodes CDR1 SGHVS and CDR2 FQNEAQ. The CDR3 runs 15 residues. Trimming left V 5 bases short and J 2 bases short, with 16 bases between. CDR3: CASSLVGGLTYEQYF. The DNA of the CDR3 is TGTGCCAGCAGCCTCGTTGGCGGGCTAACCTACGAGCAGTACTTC.

This sequence joins TRBV7-9 and TRBJ2-5; 12 bases line up with TRBD2. Germline V gives CDR1 SEHNR, CDR2 FQNEAQ (reference sequence). The CDR3 runs to 17 residues. The V segment lost 0 bases and the J segment 2 bases; nucleotides outside the gene matches: 4. The CDR3 sequence is CASSLAGLAGRQETQYF. The CDR3 DNA sequence: TGTGCCAGCAGCTTAGCAGGACTAGCGGGACGTCAAGAGACCCAGTACTTC.

Only one count was recorded for this clone. Here the CDR3 DNA reads TGCGCCAGCACGGGAGGGCGCACCAGGGCCAACGTCCTGACTTTC. This translates into CASTGGRTRANVLTF. The genes are TRBV5-1 and TRBJ2-6; 8 positions match TRBD2. CDR3 length: 15 residues. Germline CDR1 reads SGHRS; CDR2 reads YFSETQ. Trimming took 6 bases from V and 5 from J; bases not matched to a gene: 7.

This rearrangement joins TRBV19 to TRBJ1-4, with D unclear. Trimming left V 4 bases short and J 6 bases short, with 15 bases between. The CDR3 has 15 residues. Per the germline V gene, CDR1 is LNHDA and CDR2 is SQIVND (reference sequence). In DNA, the CDR3 is TGTGCCAGTAGTACGTCGGGGATTCTTGATGAAAAACTGTTTTTT. Its translation: CASSTSGILDEKLFF.

This chain uses TRBV19 with TRBJ2-5; tentative D call: TRBD2 (5 bases). This CDR3 has 16 amino acids. The V and J ends lost 4 bases and 4 bases respectively, with 19 bases between them. Germline CDR1 is LNHDA and CDR2 is SQIVND (reference sequence). CDR3 protein: CASSTPPGIAGETQYF. The CDR3 bases are TGTGCCAGTAGTACGCCGCCTGGGATCGCGGGAGAGACCCAGTACTTC.